The 23 T cell receptor beta chains in this list originate from one sample, sequenced in a study of blood T cell repertoires in COVID-19. Using immunoSEQ multiplex PCR, the repertoire was profiled, and TCRdb retains in-frame clones only, with some absent. The sample shows around 390,000 clones, roughly 89% of them seen only once. The sample was PBMCs or T cells enriched from blood (not recorded which). The origin of the receptors is a woman aged 45-65 years who had recovered from COVID-19.

CDR3 nucleotides: TGCGCCAGCAGCCCCCAGGGCCAGGGAAAGAATGAGCAGTTCTTC. Translated, it gives CASSPQGQGKNEQFF. The rearrangement joins TRBV5-1 to TRBJ2-1, with D perhaps matching TRBD1 (5 bases). Deletions cut 4 bases from V and 7 bases from J, with 18 bases between. Germline values: CDR1 SGHRS, CDR2 YFSETQ. The CDR3 runs 15 residues. Filled out from reference TRBV5-1 and TRBJ2-1, the complete variable domain reads KAGVTQTPRYLIKTRGQQVTLSCSPISGHRSVSWYQQTPGQGLQFLFEYFSETQRNKGNFPGRFSGRQFSNSRSEMNVSTLELGDSALYLCASSPQGQGKNEQFFGPGTRLTVL.

The chain is built from TRBV3-1 (or the pseudogene TRBV3-2) and TRBJ2-1; 7 bases agree with TRBD2. V lost 0 bases, J lost 2 bases, and 4 bases stayed unmatched. This CDR3 is built from 16 residues. The V gene's germline CDR1 is LGHDT and CDR2 YNNKEL (reference sequence). The CDR3 sequence: CASSQDLGGAYNEQFF. The CDR3 nucleotides are TGTGCCAGCAGCCAAGATCTGGGGGGGGCCTACAATGAGCAGTTCTTC.

The V gene is TRBV6-5, the J gene TRBJ1-5, with D possibly being TRBD1 (5 bases). Germline-derived CDR1 and CDR2 are MNHEY and SVGAGI. This CDR3 has 13 residues. The germline V and J ends were trimmed by 5 bases and 5 bases, with 10 bases remaining between them. The CDR3 sequence is CASSRQGHQPQHF. The CDR3 nucleotides read TGTGCCAGCAGTCGGCAGGGTCATCAGCCCCAGCATTTT.

This clone was seen a single time. This sequence joins TRBV3-1 (or the pseudogene TRBV3-2) and TRBJ2-3; 7 bases fit TRBD1. The CDR3 contains 15 residues. J was trimmed by 0 bases and V by 7 bases; bases with no gene match: 7. In germline, CDR1 is LGHDT, CDR2 YNNKEL (reference sequence). As DNA, the CDR3 is TGTGCCAGCACCCCAACAGGGGCCAGCACAGATACGCAGTATTTT. It encodes CASTPTGASTDTQYF.

V gene TRBV2 combines with J gene TRBJ1-2; D unclear. The V gene's germline CDR1 is SNHLY and CDR2 FYNNEI. V was shortened by 6 bases and J by 6 bases, with 11 bases between the two germline ends. The CDR3 runs to 12 residues. CDR3 sequence reads: CASSETRDGYTF. The CDR3 DNA reads TGTGCCAGCAGCGAGACCCGGGATGGCTACACCTTC.

The chain links TRBV11-1 to TRBJ2-1; D not certain. CDR1 is SGHAT and CDR2 is FQDESV in the germline V gene (reference sequence). The CDR3 is 13 amino acids. V shed 1 base and J shed 7 bases, with 8 bases lying between them. CDR3 DNA: TGTGCCAGCAGCTTAGTATCCGTTAATGAGCAGTTCTTC. Amino acids: CASSLVSVNEQFF.

This chain links TRBV2 with TRBJ2-1; TRBD1 aligns across 9 bases. The CDR3 contains 14 residues. Germline V gene lookup returns CDR1 SNHLY and CDR2 FYNNEI. V lost 5 bases, J lost 6 bases, and 5 bases stayed unmatched. In DNA form, the CDR3 reads TGTGCCAGCAGTTTGGCGGACAGGGGCAATGAGCAGTTCTTC. This encodes CASSLADRGNEQFF.

The rearrangement joins TRBV18 to TRBJ1-3; D may be TRBD1 (5 bases). The CDR3 runs to 16 residues. Deletions cut 4 bases from V and 0 bases from J, with 13 bases between. In germline, CDR1 is KGHSH, CDR2 LQKENI. This CDR3 is CASSQPGLNSGNTIYF. Here the CDR3 DNA reads TGTGCCAGCTCACAGCCGGGACTGAACTCTGGAAACACCATATATTTT.

The chain has TRBV12-3 or TRBV12-4 and TRBJ1-2, with D unresolved. The CDR3 covers 13 residues. V dropped 6 bases and J dropped 8 bases, with 16 bases sitting between them. As DNA, the CDR3 is TGTGCCAGCAGCCCTGACAAGTTAGGAGGCTACACCTTC. Translated, it gives CASSPDKLGGYTF.

This clone was counted once. The rearrangement links TRBV6-6 to TRBJ1-1; D is possibly TRBD1 (6 bases). V lost 7 bases and J lost 4, with 19 bases in between. The CDR3 spans 15 residues. CDR1 is MNHNY and CDR2 is SVGAGI in the germline V gene (reference sequence). CDR3 residues: CASMGAGTRGTEAFF. CDR3 coding DNA: TGTGCCAGCATGGGGGCTGGGACTAGAGGCACTGAAGCTTTCTTT.

The rearrangement links TRBV5-1 to TRBJ2-3, with TRBD2 identical over 7 bases. Germline V gene lookup returns CDR1 SGHRS and CDR2 YFSETQ. Trimming took 0 bases from V and 1 from J; bases not matched to a gene: 8. This CDR3 spans 17 amino acids. In DNA form, the CDR3 reads TGCGCCAGCAGCTTGGTTGCGGGGGTAGGCGGCACAGATACGCAGTATTTT. Amino acid sequence: CASSLVAGVGGTDTQYF.

This clone was observed a single time. For the CDR3, the DNA is TGTGCCAGCAGTGCCCCTCTACCCTTACAGTTCAATGAAAAACTGTTTTTT. Protein: CASSAPLPLQFNEKLFF. This rearrangement joins TRBV2 to TRBJ1-4, with no clear D. The germline V gene has CDR1 SNHLY and CDR2 FYNNEI. The CDR3 sequence is 17 residues long. V lost 4 bases and J 5 bases, leaving 20 bases between the germline ends.

The J gene is TRBJ1-2, the V gene TRBV3-1 (or the pseudogene TRBV3-2); the match to TRBD1 covers 9 bases. The CDR3 is made up of 16 amino acids. Germline V lookup: CDR1 LGHDT, CDR2 YNNKEL (reference sequence). V was clipped by 0 bases and J by 4 bases; unmatched bases: 6. The CDR3 DNA reads TGTGCCAGCAGCCAAGAAGGGGGACAGGGTGGCTATGGCTACACCTTC. Its translation: CASSQEGGQGGYGYTF.

The chain links TRBV27 to TRBJ1-2, with 10 bases fitting TRBD1. The CDR3 has 16 residues. With 7 bases clipped from V and 6 bases from J, the junction kept 14 bases outside the gene matches. From germline, CDR1 is MNHEY and CDR2 SMNVEV (reference sequence). The CDR3: CASKLTGGALLNGYTF. In nucleotides, the CDR3 is TGTGCCAGCAAACTGACAGGGGGCGCATTGTTAAATGGCTACACCTTC.

This chain links TRBV25-1 with TRBJ2-7; weak D call: TRBD1 (6 bases). CDR1 and CDR2 from the germline V gene are MGHDK and SYGVNS. The V gene lost 1 base and the J gene lost 2 bases, with 9 bases spanning the gap. This CDR3 contains 14 residues. The CDR3 region is CASSELSGAYEQYF. CDR3 bases: TGTGCCAGCAGTGAATTGTCAGGGGCCTACGAGCAGTACTTC.

This clone was recorded a few times. The gene calls are TRBV18 and TRBJ1-6; 9 bases fit TRBD1. Germline V gives CDR1 KGHSH, CDR2 LQKENI. V shed 3 bases and J 8 bases; nucleotides not matched to a gene: 8. This CDR3 has 16 residues. The CDR3 is CASSPGTGSLHSPLHF. CDR3 DNA sequence: TGTGCCAGCTCACCGGGGACAGGGTCGTTACATTCACCCCTCCACTTT.

The chain couples TRBV19 to TRBJ1-2, with D possibly being TRBD1 (6 bases). V was cut by 6 bases and J by 7 bases, with 21 bases left in between. Per germline, CDR1 LNHDA and CDR2 SQIVND (reference sequence). This CDR3 spans 15 amino acids. The CDR3 is CASSPHLERTAGYTF. CDR3 DNA: TGTGCCAGTAGCCCGCACCTTGAGAGGACAGCTGGCTACACCTTC.

This chain links TRBV7-2 with TRBJ2-7; tentatively, D is TRBD1 (5 bases). With 5 bases removed from V and 3 bases from J, the gap between germline ends came to 29 bases. The CDR3 contains 19 residues. Germline-derived CDR1 and CDR2 are SGHTA and FQGNSA. Here the CDR3 DNA reads TGTGCCAGCAGCGAAATGGGTTTTTCAGGTCGGACACGGATCTACGAGCAGTACTTC. It codes for CASSEMGFSGRTRIYEQYF.

Only one count was recorded for this clone. The chain carries TRBV19 and TRBJ1-4, with D hard to call. The CDR3 runs 14 residues. Deletions cut 5 bases from V and 3 bases from J, with 10 bases between. Looked up from germline, CDR1 is LNHDA and CDR2 is SQIVND (reference sequence). CDR3 in amino acids: CASSYSTSNEKLFF. CDR3 sequence (DNA): TGTGCCAGTAGTTACAGCACTTCTAATGAAAAACTGTTTTTT.

The V gene is TRBV4-3, the J gene TRBJ1-1, with D perhaps TRBD1 (5 bases). The CDR3 has 15 amino acids. The germline V gene has CDR1 LGHNA and CDR2 YSLEER. Trimming took off 0 bases at V and 1 base at J, with 9 bases between the two ends. The CDR3 bases are TGCGCCAGCAGCCAAGATCAGCAGGGGAACACTGAAGCTTTCTTT. This codes for CASSQDQQGNTEAFF.

The chain employs TRBV19 and TRBJ2-1, with TRBD1 matching over 10 bases. The length of the CDR3 is 14 residues. J gave up 5 bases and V 6 bases, and 4 bases lay outside the gene matches. Germline CDR1 and CDR2: LNHDA and SQIVND (reference sequence). In DNA, the CDR3 is TGTGCCAGTAGCGATGACAGGGGGCACAATGAGCAGTTCTTC. As protein: CASSDDRGHNEQFF.

This chain uses TRBV6-5 with TRBJ1-3, with a tentative D call TRBD1 (5 bases). CDR3 length: 14 amino acids. Germline CDR1 and CDR2: MNHEY and SVGAGI. V lost 7 bases and J lost 2, with 12 bases in between. CDR3 sequence: CASIVTGPGNTIYF. In nucleotides, the CDR3 is TGTGCCAGCATCGTCACAGGTCCTGGAAACACCATATATTTT.

This chain uses TRBV11-2 with TRBJ2-7; tentatively, D is TRBD1 (6 bases). The CDR3 consists of 14 residues. Deletions cut 6 bases from V and 3 bases from J, with 15 bases between. Per germline, CDR1 SGHAT and CDR2 FQNNGV. As DNA, the CDR3 is TGTGCCAGCAGACTAGGCCAGGGGCTCTACGAGCAGTACTTC. Translated: CASRLGQGLYEQYF.